A selection of T cell receptor beta chains follows, all from one sample in a study of blood T cell repertoires in COVID-19. TCRdb's copy holds only in-frame clones and misses some; the assay was immunoSEQ multiplex PCR. The profile covers some 41,000 clones, with 70% to 90% appearing a single time and about 4.9% taken by the ten largest. The sample comprised peripheral blood. Receptors originate from a middle-aged man with active COVID-19. CDR3s leave out the opening cysteine and the closing phenylalanine or tryptophan.

TRBV11-2	TRBJ1-2	ASSLGTGYNYGYT
TRBV28	TRBJ2-2	ASSWAGGTGELF
TRBV5-1	TRBJ1-1	ASSPEGTGRMNTEAF
TRBV29-1	TRBJ2-7	SVSGQGIAGEQY
TRBV18	TRBJ2-5	ASSPKGGGETQY
TRBV9	TRBJ2-7	ASSAGTPHYEQY
TRBV18	TRBJ2-7	ASSPMTGQGSYEQY
TRBV5-1	TRBJ1-1	ASSQTVNTEAF
TRBV7-3	TRBJ2-7	ASSRGGLAGDEQY
TRBV7-3	TRBJ2-7	ASLVLGSSYEQY
TRBV5-6	TRBJ2-1	ASSPYPGKHEQF
TRBV6-6	TRBJ1-2	ASSPLTVNYGYT
TRBV29-1	TRBJ2-1	SVSRWANDEQF
TRBV6-4	TRBJ2-1	ASSPLAGGNEQF
TRBV6-6	TRBJ1-2	ASTDPTGASSGGYT
TRBV9	TRBJ2-3	ASSVAGTSTDTQY
TRBV27	TRBJ2-1	ASSQRETYNEQF
TRBV10-3	TRBJ2-7	ATSGTGSSYEQY
TRBV18	TRBJ1-1	ASSPRGQSNTEAF
TRBV5-1	TRBJ1-2	ASSLSPGDHYGYT
TRBV29-1	TRBJ2-5	SVEGSDYGETQY
TRBV28	TRBJ1-5	ASSLRDTFRPQH
TRBV7-3	TRBJ2-3	ASSRYADTQY
TRBV4-1	TRBJ2-3	ATGVGTDTQY
TRBV7-9	TRBJ1-2	ASSASSYGYT
TRBV9	TRBJ2-1	ASSVGPGYNEQF
TRBV6-6	TRBJ1-1	ASSYAGGNTEAF
TRBV6-5	TRBJ1-1	ASSYRTEAF
TRBV4-1	TRBJ2-7	ASSLWTSSYEQY